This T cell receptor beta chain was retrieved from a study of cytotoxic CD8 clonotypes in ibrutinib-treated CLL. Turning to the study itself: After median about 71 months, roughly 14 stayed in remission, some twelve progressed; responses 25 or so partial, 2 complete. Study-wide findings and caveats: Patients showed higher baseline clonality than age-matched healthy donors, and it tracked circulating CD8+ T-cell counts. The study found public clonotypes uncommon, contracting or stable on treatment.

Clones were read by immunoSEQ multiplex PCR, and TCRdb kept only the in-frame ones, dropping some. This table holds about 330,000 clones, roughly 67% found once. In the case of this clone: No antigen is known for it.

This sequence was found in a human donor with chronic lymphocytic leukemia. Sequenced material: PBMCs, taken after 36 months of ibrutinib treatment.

CDR3 loop: CASSHGGREGYTF. In DNA, the CDR3 is TGTGCCAGCAGTCACGGGGGGAGGGAAGGCTACACCTTC. The V call is TRBV27, the J call TRBJ1-2; perhaps TRBD1 as D (5 bases). The germline CDR1 and CDR2 sequences are MNHEY and SMNVEV (reference sequence). This CDR3 has 13 residues. Trimming pared 5 bases from V and 8 bases from J, leaving 15 bases between.